Below, 26 T cell receptor beta chains from the same sample are listed, as sequenced in a study of technical replicates of blood from a few donors. Using immunoSEQ multiplex PCR, the repertoire was profiled, and TCRdb retains in-frame clones only, with some absent. The sample yields around 56,000 clones, roughly 96% seen once. The sample was PBMCs. The receptor set was obtained from a human donor in good health. Some clones in this sample may be carry-over from other donors' samples.

The V gene is TRBV6-5, the J gene TRBJ2-7; 13 bases agree with TRBD2. The CDR3 contains 16 residues. Germline-derived CDR1 and CDR2 are MNHEY and SVGAGI. V lost 4 bases, J lost 6 bases, and 9 bases stayed unmatched. The CDR3 region is CASSLAGTSGIGEQYF. For the CDR3, the DNA is TGTGCCAGCAGTTTAGCCGGGACTAGCGGGATAGGCGAGCAGTACTTC.

The chain couples TRBV7-2 to TRBJ2-2, with 7 positions matching TRBD2. V lost 4 bases and J lost 5; bases outside the gene matches: 4. This CDR3 spans 14 amino acids. In germline, CDR1 is SGHTA, CDR2 FQGNSA. CDR3 protein: CASSSKAGTGELFF. The CDR3 nucleotides are TGTGCCAGCAGCTCCAAAGCGGGGACCGGGGAGCTGTTTTTT.

The chain's CDR3 is CASSFRRGEEQYF. The DNA of the CDR3 is TGTGCCAGCAGCTTCCGAAGGGGTGAAGAGCAGTACTTC. This chain links TRBV7-2 with TRBJ2-7; D is perhaps TRBD1 (5 bases). This CDR3 is 13 amino acids long. Germline values: CDR1 SGHTA, CDR2 FQGNSA. Trimming left V 3 bases short and J 7 bases short, with 13 bases between.

This chain uses TRBV5-6 with TRBJ2-7, with a tentative D call TRBD1 (6 bases). V lost 1 base and J lost 1, with 6 bases in between. Germline CDR1 reads SGHDT; CDR2 reads YYEEEE. The CDR3 has 13 amino acids. DNA of the CDR3: TGTGCCAGCAGCTTGACAGGGTCCTACGAGCAGTACTTC. Protein sequence: CASSLTGSYEQYF.

The chain employs TRBV4-3 and TRBJ2-7; D is ambiguous. From germline, CDR1 is LGHNA and CDR2 YSLEER. The CDR3 runs to 15 residues. V was clipped by 0 bases and J by 2 bases, with 11 bases between them. The CDR3 loop is CASSQDSGDTYEQYF. The CDR3, as DNA: TGCGCCAGCAGCCAAGATTCCGGCGACACCTACGAGCAGTACTTC.

This clone has just a few counts. In DNA form, the CDR3 reads TGCAGTGCTAGAGTGGGAGCTGAAGCTTTCTTT. It specifies CSARVGAEAFF. The V call is TRBV20-1, the J call TRBJ1-1; D unresolved. Per germline, CDR1 DFQATT and CDR2 SNEGSKA (reference sequence). This CDR3 is 11 amino acids long. Trimming took 1 base from V and 6 from J, leaving 6 bases between them.

The J gene is TRBJ2-2, the V gene TRBV5-4; 11 bases are a match to TRBD2. The V gene end was trimmed by 1 base and the J gene end by 7 bases; junction bases not matched to a gene: 6. There are 16 residues in the CDR3. The germline CDR1 and CDR2 sequences are SGHNT and YYREEE (reference sequence). CDR3 residues: CASSLMLAGGGGELFF. The CDR3 nucleotides read TGTGCCAGCAGCTTGATGCTAGCGGGAGGTGGCGGGGAGCTGTTTTTT.

V gene TRBV4-3 combines with J gene TRBJ1-1; maybe TRBD1 (5 bases). The V gene's germline CDR1 is LGHNA and CDR2 YSLEER. The ends were cut back, 0 bases at V and 8 bases at J, with 10 bases in the middle. The CDR3 is made up of 13 amino acids. CDR3 region: CASSQEIRTEAFF. CDR3 sequence (DNA): TGCGCCAGCAGCCAAGAAATACGGACAGAAGCTTTCTTT.

The rearrangement uses TRBV27 and TRBJ1-6, with a tentative D call TRBD1 (5 bases). Germline V gene sequence: CDR1 MNHEY, CDR2 SMNVEV (reference sequence). V was shortened by 1 base and J by 2 bases, with 12 bases between the two germline ends. CDR3 length equals 17 residues. The CDR3 nucleotides read TGTGCCAGCAGTTTATTAGTCAGGGAAACCTATAATTCACCCCTCCACTTT. Translated, it gives CASSLLVRETYNSPLHF.

The chain joins TRBV6-5 to TRBJ1-3; D is perhaps TRBD1 (5 bases). The CDR3 spans 15 residues. The V end lost 6 bases, the J end lost 2 bases, and 14 bases lay between the germline ends. Germline V gives CDR1 MNHEY, CDR2 SVGAGI. The CDR3: CASSLTWGAGNTIYF. DNA for the CDR3: TGTGCCAGCAGCCTTACATGGGGGGCTGGAAACACCATATATTTT.

The chain has TRBV2 and TRBJ2-1; 9 nucleotides align to TRBD1. The trim removed 3 bases at V and 5 bases at J, leaving 8 bases unmatched. This CDR3 is built from 16 residues. The germline CDR1 and CDR2 sequences are SNHLY and FYNNEI. The CDR3 loop is CASSEVSGTGNNEQFF. CDR3 coding DNA: TGTGCCAGCAGTGAGGTATCCGGGACAGGGAACAATGAGCAGTTCTTC.

The CDR3 coding sequence is TGTGCCAGCAGCTTATCGGACAGGAAACGATTCTACGAGCAGTACTTC. This codes for CASSLSDRKRFYEQYF. The V gene is TRBV11-1, the J gene TRBJ2-7, with TRBD1 matching over 7 bases. Germline trimming cut 2 bases from V and 3 bases from J; bases unmatched to any gene: 10. From germline, CDR1 is SGHAT and CDR2 FQDESV (reference sequence). This CDR3 has 16 residues.

This chain connects TRBV7-8 to TRBJ2-7; a weak D match, TRBD2 (5 bases). The CDR3 totals 12 residues. Germline V gives CDR1 SGHVS, CDR2 FQNEAQ. V lost 2 bases, J lost 3 bases, and 5 bases lay in between. The CDR3 sequence is CASSLTSYEQYF. CDR3 bases: TGTGCCAGCAGCTTAACTAGCTACGAGCAGTACTTC.

The rearrangement links TRBV4-1 to TRBJ2-1; 8 bases align to TRBD2. The CDR3 runs 17 residues. Losses at the gene ends were 4 bases for V and 1 base for J; bases not matched to a gene: 9. Germline CDR1 is MGHRA and CDR2 is YSYEKL. CDR3 in amino acids: CASSPQGRGESYNEQFF. The CDR3, as DNA: TGCGCCAGCAGCCCCCAGGGGCGGGGGGAATCCTACAATGAGCAGTTCTTC.

The chain couples TRBV6-1 to TRBJ2-7, with D perhaps TRBD2 (6 bases). V was clipped by 1 base and J by 12 bases, with 13 bases between them. The CDR3 is 12 residues long. Germline V CDR1 and CDR2: MNHNS, SASEGT. CDR3 region: CASSEGQTAGYF. As DNA, the CDR3 is TGTGCCAGCAGTGAAGGTCAGACAGCGGGGTACTTC.

The V call is TRBV9, the J call TRBJ2-5; TRBD1 is a possible D gene (6 bases). The V gene's germline CDR1 is SGDLS and CDR2 YYNGEE. The V end was cut by 3 bases, the J end by 5 bases, with 17 bases between. This CDR3 has 15 residues. For the CDR3, the DNA is TGTGCCAGCAGCGAAGTGGGTGGGGGCCTGGAGACCCAGTACTTC. This sequence encodes CASSEVGGGLETQYF.

This clone was recorded once. This sequence joins TRBV7-8 and TRBJ2-7, with 9 nucleotides matching TRBD2. Trimming at V came to 4 bases and at J to 2 bases, leaving 6 bases not matched to a gene. The CDR3 consists of 15 residues. Germline V gene lookup returns CDR1 SGHVS and CDR2 FQNEAQ. The CDR3 sequence is CASSSGAGGAYEQYF. The DNA of the CDR3 is TGTGCCAGCAGCTCCGGAGCGGGGGGCGCCTACGAGCAGTACTTC.

The chain is built from TRBV9 and TRBJ1-5, with 7 bases lining up with TRBD1. This CDR3 spans 14 amino acids. Per germline, CDR1 SGDLS and CDR2 YYNGEE. V trimming: 4 bases; J trimming: 2 bases; junction bases outside the gene matches: 3. CDR3 bases: TGTGCCAGCAGCCCCACAGGGGGCAATCAGCCCCAGCATTTT. Its protein product is CASSPTGGNQPQHF.

The V call is TRBV18, the J call TRBJ2-7, with TRBD1 matching 10 bases. Germline V gene lookup returns CDR1 KGHSH and CDR2 LQKENI. This CDR3 comprises 14 residues. The V and J ends lost 7 bases and 4 bases, in that order; junction bases with no gene match: 7. The CDR3 DNA is TGTGCCAGCTACGACAGGGGGCTGTTGTACGAGCAGTACTTC. Its translation: CASYDRGLLYEQYF.

The table lists this clone with a few counts. This sequence joins TRBV7-3 and TRBJ1-1; D is possibly TRBD1 (6 bases). The germline gives CDR1 SGHTA, CDR2 FQGTGA. The CDR3 consists of 13 residues. Trimming shortened V by 4 bases and J by 6 bases, and 12 bases separated the two germline ends. CDR3 coding DNA: TGTGCCAGCAGCTGGGGACAAACTGCTGAAGCTTTCTTT. It codes for CASSWGQTAEAFF.

This sequence joins TRBV4-2 and TRBJ2-1; 8 nucleotides match TRBD2. Per germline, CDR1 LGHNA and CDR2 YNFKEQ. The CDR3 is 14 amino acids. With V trimmed by 1 base and J by 8 bases, 4 bases remained unmatched. The CDR3 here is CASSQVGGLDEQFF. DNA for the CDR3: TGTGCCAGCAGCCAAGTCGGGGGACTAGATGAGCAGTTCTTC.

The chain employs TRBV6-1 and TRBJ2-2; 7 bases line up with TRBD2. V was pared by 4 bases and J by 1 base, with 12 bases of the junction left unmatched. CDR1 and CDR2 from the germline V gene are MNHNS and SASEGT. This CDR3 contains 18 residues. The CDR3 nucleotides are TGTGCCAGCAGTGGGGGGGTGTGGCTAGCGGAGAACACCGGGGAGCTGTTTTTT. Translated: CASSGGVWLAENTGELFF.

The chain has TRBV25-1 and TRBJ2-7; unclear D gene. The CDR3 loop spans 16 amino acids. Deletions cut 1 base from V and 2 bases from J, with 15 bases between. In germline, CDR1 is MGHDK, CDR2 SYGVNS. The CDR3: CASSELFSHTPYEQYF. Here the CDR3 DNA reads TGTGCCAGCAGTGAATTGTTCTCCCACACCCCCTACGAGCAGTACTTC.

The V call is TRBV6-5, the J call TRBJ1-4; the D gene is possibly TRBD1 (6 bases). The germline V gene encodes CDR1 MNHEY and CDR2 SVGAGI. The V gene lost 2 bases and the J gene lost 3 bases, with 10 bases spanning the gap. The CDR3 consists of 15 residues. CDR3 nucleotides: TGTGCCAGCAGTTACGGGGGCGCGGCTAATGAAAAACTGTTTTTT. Its translation: CASSYGGAANEKLFF.

The chain employs TRBV6-6 and TRBJ2-7; TRBD2 aligns across 7 bases. The CDR3 loop spans 15 amino acids. V lost 7 bases, J lost 0 bases, and 9 bases stayed unmatched. Germline V gives CDR1 MNHNY, CDR2 SVGAGI (reference sequence). CDR3 in DNA: TGTGCCAGCAAGACGTCTGCGGGGGACTCCTACGAGCAGTACTTC. This encodes CASKTSAGDSYEQYF.

The gene calls are TRBV30 and TRBJ1-1, with D possibly TRBD1 on 6 matching bases. This CDR3 region has 13 residues. Germline lookup yields CDR1 GTSNPN and CDR2 SVGIG (reference sequence). With 4 bases removed from V and 4 bases from J, the gap between germline ends came to 13 bases. CDR3 residues: CAWNGDIITEAFF. DNA for the CDR3: TGTGCCTGGAACGGGGACATAATCACTGAAGCTTTCTTT.